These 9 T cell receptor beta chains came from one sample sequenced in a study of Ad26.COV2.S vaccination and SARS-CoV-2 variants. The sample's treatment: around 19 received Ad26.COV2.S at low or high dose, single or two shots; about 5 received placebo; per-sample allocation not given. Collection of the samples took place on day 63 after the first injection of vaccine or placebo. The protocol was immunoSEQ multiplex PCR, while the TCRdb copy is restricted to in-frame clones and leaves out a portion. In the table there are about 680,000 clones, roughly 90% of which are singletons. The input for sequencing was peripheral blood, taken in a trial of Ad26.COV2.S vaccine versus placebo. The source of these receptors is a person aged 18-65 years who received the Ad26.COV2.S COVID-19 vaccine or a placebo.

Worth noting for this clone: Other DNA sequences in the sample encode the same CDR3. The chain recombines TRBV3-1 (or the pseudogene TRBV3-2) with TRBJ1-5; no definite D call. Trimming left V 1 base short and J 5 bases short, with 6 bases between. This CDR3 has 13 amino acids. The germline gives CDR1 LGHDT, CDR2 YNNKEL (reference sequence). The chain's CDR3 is CASSQGRDQPQHF. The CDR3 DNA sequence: TGTGCCAGCAGCCAAGGCAGAGATCAGCCCCAGCATTTT.

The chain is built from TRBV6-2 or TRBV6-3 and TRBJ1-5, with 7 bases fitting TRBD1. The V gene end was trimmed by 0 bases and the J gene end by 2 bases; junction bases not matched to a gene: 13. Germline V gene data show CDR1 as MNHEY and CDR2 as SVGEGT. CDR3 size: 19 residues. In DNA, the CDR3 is TGTGCCAGCAGTTACTCGCCGCAGGGGGATCTGTATCGCAATCAGCCCCAGCATTTT. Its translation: CASSYSPQGDLYRNQPQHF.

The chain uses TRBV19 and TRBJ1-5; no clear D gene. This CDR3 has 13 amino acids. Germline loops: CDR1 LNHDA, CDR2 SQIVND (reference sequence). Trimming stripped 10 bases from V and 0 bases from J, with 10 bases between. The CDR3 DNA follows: TGTGCCACCGGGTGGCTTAGCAATCAGCCCCAGCATTTT. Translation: CATGWLSNQPQHF.

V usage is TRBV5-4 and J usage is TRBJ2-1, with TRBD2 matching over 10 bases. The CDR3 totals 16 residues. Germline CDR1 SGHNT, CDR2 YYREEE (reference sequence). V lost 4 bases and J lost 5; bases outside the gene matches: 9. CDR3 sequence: CASSRTGTSVNNEQFF. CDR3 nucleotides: TGTGCCAGCAGCAGGACCGGGACTAGCGTAAACAATGAGCAGTTCTTC.

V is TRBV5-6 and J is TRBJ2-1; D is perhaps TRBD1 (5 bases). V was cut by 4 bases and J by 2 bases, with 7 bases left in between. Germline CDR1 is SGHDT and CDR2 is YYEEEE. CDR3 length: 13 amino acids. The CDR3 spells CASSLGPYNEQFF. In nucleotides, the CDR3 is TGTGCCAGCAGCCTGGGGCCCTACAATGAGCAGTTCTTC.

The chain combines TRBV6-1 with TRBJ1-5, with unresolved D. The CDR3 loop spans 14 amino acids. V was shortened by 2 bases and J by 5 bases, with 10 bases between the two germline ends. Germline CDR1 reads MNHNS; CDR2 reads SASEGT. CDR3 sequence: CASSEIPGYQPQHF. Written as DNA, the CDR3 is TGTGCCAGCAGTGAAATCCCTGGATATCAGCCCCAGCATTTT.

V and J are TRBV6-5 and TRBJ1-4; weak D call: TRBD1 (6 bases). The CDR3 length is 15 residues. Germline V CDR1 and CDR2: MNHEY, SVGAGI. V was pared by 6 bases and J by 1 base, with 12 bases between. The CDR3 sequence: CASSRTGLTNEKLFF. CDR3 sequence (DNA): TGTGCCAGCAGCCGCACAGGGTTAACTAATGAAAAACTGTTTTTT.

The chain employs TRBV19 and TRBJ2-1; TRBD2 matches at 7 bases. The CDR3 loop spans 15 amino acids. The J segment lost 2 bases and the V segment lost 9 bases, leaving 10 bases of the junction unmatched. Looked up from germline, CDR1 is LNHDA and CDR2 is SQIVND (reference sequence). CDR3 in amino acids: CASRPAGLAYNEQFF. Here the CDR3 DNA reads TGTGCCAGCAGACCAGCAGGACTAGCCTACAATGAGCAGTTCTTC.

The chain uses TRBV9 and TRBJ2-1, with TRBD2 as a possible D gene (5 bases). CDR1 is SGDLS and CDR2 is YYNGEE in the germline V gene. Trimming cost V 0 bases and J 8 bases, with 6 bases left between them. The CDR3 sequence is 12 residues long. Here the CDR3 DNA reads TGTGCCAGCAGCGTAGTGCGGGATGAGCAGTTCTTC. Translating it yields CASSVVRDEQFF. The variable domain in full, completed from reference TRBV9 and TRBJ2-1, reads DSGVTQTPKHLITATGQRVTLRCSPRSGDLSVYWYQQSLDQGLQFLIQYYNGEERAKGNILERFSAQQFPDLHSELNLSSLELGDSALYFCASSVVRDEQFFGPGTRLTVL.